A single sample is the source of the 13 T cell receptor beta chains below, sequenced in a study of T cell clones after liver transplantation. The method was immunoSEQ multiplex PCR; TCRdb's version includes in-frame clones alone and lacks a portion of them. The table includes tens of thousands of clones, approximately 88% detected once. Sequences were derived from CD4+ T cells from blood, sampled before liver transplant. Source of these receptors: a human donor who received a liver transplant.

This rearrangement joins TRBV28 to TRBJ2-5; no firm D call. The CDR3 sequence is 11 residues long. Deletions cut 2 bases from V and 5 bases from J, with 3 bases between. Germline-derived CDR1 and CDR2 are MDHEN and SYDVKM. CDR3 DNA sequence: TGTGCCAGCAGTTTAGAGGAGACCCAGTACTTC. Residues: CASSLEETQYF.

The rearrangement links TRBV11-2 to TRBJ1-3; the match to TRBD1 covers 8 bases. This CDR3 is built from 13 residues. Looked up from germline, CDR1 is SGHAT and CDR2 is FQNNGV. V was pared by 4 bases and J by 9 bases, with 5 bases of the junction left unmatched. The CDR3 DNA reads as TGTGCCAGCAGCTCCGACAGGGGCCTCACCATATATTTT. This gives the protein CASSSDRGLTIYF.

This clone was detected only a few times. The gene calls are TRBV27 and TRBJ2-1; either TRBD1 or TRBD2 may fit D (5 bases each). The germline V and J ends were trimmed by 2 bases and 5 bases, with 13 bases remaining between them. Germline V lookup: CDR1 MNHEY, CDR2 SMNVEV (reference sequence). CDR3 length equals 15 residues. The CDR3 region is CASSLLSGTDNEQFF. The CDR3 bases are TGTGCCAGCAGTTTACTTTCAGGGACCGACAATGAGCAGTTCTTC.

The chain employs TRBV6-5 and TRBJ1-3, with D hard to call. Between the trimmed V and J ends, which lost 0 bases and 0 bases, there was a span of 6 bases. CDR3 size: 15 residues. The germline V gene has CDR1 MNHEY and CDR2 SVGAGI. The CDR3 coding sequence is TGTGCCAGCAGTTACTCGAGCAACTCTGGAAACACCATATATTTT. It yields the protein CASSYSSNSGNTIYF.

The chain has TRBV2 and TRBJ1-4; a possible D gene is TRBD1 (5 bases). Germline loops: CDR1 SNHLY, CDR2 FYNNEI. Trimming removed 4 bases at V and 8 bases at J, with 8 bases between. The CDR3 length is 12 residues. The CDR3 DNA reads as TGTGCCAGCAGTGGGGGACTGGAAAAACTGTTTTTT. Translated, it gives CASSGGLEKLFF.

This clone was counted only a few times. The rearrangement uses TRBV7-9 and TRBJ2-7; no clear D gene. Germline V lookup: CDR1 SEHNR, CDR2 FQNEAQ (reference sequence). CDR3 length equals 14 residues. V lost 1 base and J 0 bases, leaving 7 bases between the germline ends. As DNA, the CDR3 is TGTGCCAGCAGCTTAGACTCCCTCTCCTACGAGCAGTACTTC. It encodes CASSLDSLSYEQYF.

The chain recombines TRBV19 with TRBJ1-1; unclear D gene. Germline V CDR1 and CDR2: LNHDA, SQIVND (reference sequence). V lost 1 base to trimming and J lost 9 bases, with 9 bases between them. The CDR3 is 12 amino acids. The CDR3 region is CASSIGTGKAFF. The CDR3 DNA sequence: TGTGCCAGTAGTATAGGTACCGGAAAAGCTTTCTTT.

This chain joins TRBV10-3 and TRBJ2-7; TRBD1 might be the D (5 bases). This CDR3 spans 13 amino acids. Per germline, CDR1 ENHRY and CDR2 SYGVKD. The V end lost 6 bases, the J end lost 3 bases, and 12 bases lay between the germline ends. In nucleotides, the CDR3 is TGTGCCATCAGGCAGGGCGAGATCTACGAGCAGTACTTC. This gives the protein CAIRQGEIYEQYF.

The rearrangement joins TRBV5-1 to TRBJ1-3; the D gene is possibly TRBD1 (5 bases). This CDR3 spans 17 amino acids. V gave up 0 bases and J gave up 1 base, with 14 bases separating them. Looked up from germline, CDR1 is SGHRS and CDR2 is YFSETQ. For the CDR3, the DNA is TGCGCCAGCAGCTTGGGTTCGGGCAGGGCTTCTGGAAACACCATATATTTT. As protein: CASSLGSGRASGNTIYF.

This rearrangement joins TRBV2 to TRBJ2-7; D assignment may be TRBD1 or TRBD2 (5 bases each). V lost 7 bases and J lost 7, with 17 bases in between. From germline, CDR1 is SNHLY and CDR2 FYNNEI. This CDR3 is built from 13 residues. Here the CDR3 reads CASKTERTGEQYF. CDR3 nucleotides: TGTGCCAGCAAGACAGAACGAACGGGGGAGCAGTACTTC.

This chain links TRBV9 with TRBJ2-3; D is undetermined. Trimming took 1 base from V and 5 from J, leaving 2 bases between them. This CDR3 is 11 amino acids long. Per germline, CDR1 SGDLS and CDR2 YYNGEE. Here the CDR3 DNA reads TGTGCCAGCAGCGTACGAGATACGCAGTATTTT. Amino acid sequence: CASSVRDTQYF.

The CDR3 loop reads CASSLSQGRGTEAFF. CDR3 DNA sequence: TGTGCCAGCAGTCTTTCACAGGGGAGAGGCACTGAAGCTTTCTTT. The chain combines TRBV6-5 with TRBJ1-1, with 7 bases fitting TRBD1. Germline CDR1 reads MNHEY; CDR2 reads SVGAGI. V lost 5 bases and J lost 4; bases outside the gene matches: 10. The CDR3 extends over 15 amino acids.

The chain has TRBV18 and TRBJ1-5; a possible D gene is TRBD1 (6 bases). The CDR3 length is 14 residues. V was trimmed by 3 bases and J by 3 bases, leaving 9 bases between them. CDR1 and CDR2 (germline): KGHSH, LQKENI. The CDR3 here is CASSPTGTNQPQHF. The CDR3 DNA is TGTGCCAGCTCACCTACAGGGACCAATCAGCCCCAGCATTTT.